The clone carrying this T cell receptor (beta chain) has a handful of counts. This record comes from a study of regulatory T cells in long-lasting Graves disease. Time point indicated: persistent/refractory GD, antithyroid drugs over 5 years with positive TRAb. With RNA extracted from PBMCs as input, the TCR library was made. Arm-PCR of CDR3 regions and iRepertoire HTBI primers were used to build TCR beta libraries. TCRdb redid the calling of the multiplex PCR reads with MiXCR, one entry per CDR3 protein. The sample has a few hundred thousand distinct CDR3 sequences; roughly 21% are singletons. Sample: peripheral blood mononuclear cells (PBMCs), taken when the disease was refractory, from a patient treated with antithyroid drugs. This TCR was recovered from a female donor with Graves disease.

The CDR3 coding sequence is TGTGCCAGCAGTCTGACACGAACCTACGAGCAGTACTTC. It codes for CASSLTRTYEQYF. The rearrangement joins TRBV12-3 or TRBV12-4 to TRBJ2-7, with D uncertain. The CDR3 is 13 amino acids. Trimming took off 5 bases at V and 2 bases at J, with 10 bases between the two ends.